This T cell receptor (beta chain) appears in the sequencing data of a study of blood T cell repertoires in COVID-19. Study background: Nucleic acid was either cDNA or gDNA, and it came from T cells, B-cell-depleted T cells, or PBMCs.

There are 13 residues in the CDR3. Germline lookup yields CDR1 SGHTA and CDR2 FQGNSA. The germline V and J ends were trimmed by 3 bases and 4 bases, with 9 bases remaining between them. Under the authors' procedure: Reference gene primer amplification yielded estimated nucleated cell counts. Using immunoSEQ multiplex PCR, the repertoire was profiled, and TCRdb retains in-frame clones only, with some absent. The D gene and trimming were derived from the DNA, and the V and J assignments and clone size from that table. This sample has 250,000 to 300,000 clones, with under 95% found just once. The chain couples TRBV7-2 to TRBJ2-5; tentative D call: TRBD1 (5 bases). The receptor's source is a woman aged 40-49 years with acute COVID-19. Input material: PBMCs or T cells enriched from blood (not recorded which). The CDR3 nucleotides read TGTGCCAGCAGCTTGGTAAGGGGAGAGACCCAGTACTTC. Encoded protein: CASSLVRGETQYF. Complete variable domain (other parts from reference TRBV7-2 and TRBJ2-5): GAGVSQSPSNKVTEKGKDVELRCDPISGHTALYWYRQSLGQGLEFLIYFQGNSAPDKSGLPSDRFSAERTGGSVSTLTIQRTQQEDSAVYLCASSLVRGETQYFGPGTRLLVL.